This TCR beta chain was recorded in a study of blood T cell repertoires in COVID-19. Recruitment covered fewer than 25 US areas and drew participants whose ages spanned about 18 to 100 years. Which cohort a participant joined came from the clinical history participants gave. In the study's own analysis: Cell counts per sample came from amplifying reference gene primers. Assay: immunoSEQ multiplex PCR; the TCRdb copy retains only in-frame clones and omits some. The D gene and trimming were derived from the DNA, and the V and J assignments and clone size from that table. The sample includes about 300,000 clones, around 90% of them seen just once. This clone came up once. The germline V gene has CDR1 LNHDA and CDR2 SQIVND (reference sequence). This CDR3 has 15 residues. The V end was cut by 3 bases, the J end by 1 base, with 12 bases between.

The sequenced sample was PBMCs or T cells enriched from blood (not recorded which). This TCR was recovered from a woman under 30 with acute COVID-19. This rearrangement joins TRBV19 to TRBJ1-2; D unresolved. The CDR3: CASSMRSEVNYGYTF. In nucleotides, the CDR3 is TGTGCCAGTAGTATGCGCAGTGAGGTTAACTATGGCTACACCTTC.